The 19 T cell receptor beta chains below were found in one sample sequenced in a study of T cells in localized non-small cell lung cancer. The assay was immunoSEQ multiplex PCR, and TCRdb's table has in-frame clones only and misses some. The sample holds tens of thousands of clones; roughly 86% are singletons and the top ten take 15%. Sample: peripheral blood, taken before any cancer treatment. The receptors derive from a man aged 35 to 70 with stage I squamous cell lung carcinoma.

V usage is TRBV7-6 and J usage is TRBJ2-7, with a tentative D call TRBD2 (5 bases). With 5 bases removed from V and 7 bases from J, the gap between germline ends came to 18 bases. The V gene's germline CDR1 is SGHVS and CDR2 FNYEAQ. This CDR3 comprises 14 residues. Here the CDR3 reads CASSTTGSRVEQYF. CDR3 bases: TGTGCCAGCAGCACGACGGGATCTCGCGTTGAGCAGTACTTC. Together with reference TRBV7-6 and TRBJ2-7, the CDR3 gives the full variable domain: GAGVSQSPRYKVTKRGQDVALRCDPISGHVSLYWYRQALGQGPEFLTYFNYEAQQDKSGLPNDRFSAERPEGSISTLTIQRTEQRDSAMYRCASSTTGSRVEQYFGPGTRLTVT.

V and J are TRBV18 and TRBJ2-7; 7 bases map to TRBD1. V trimming: 1 base; J trimming: 0 bases; junction bases outside the gene matches: 6. The CDR3 spans 16 residues. Germline V gene data show CDR1 as KGHSH and CDR2 as LQKENI. CDR3 protein: CASSPQQGFDSYEQYF. In DNA form, the CDR3 reads TGTGCCAGCTCACCACAACAGGGGTTTGACTCCTACGAGCAGTACTTC.

The chain is built from TRBV4-1 and TRBJ1-6; D perhaps matches TRBD1 (5 bases). CDR1 MGHRA and CDR2 YSYEKL come from the germline V gene. Trimming pared 0 bases from V and 1 base from J, leaving 19 bases between. The CDR3 covers 20 residues. CDR3 coding DNA: TGCGCCAGCAGCCAAGAGTTCGGGCGGAGGGGAGTATCCTATAATTCACCCCTCCACTTT. Amino acids: CASSQEFGRRGVSYNSPLHF.

This chain links TRBV28 with TRBJ1-1; 10 bases agree with TRBD1. J lost 4 bases, V lost 5 bases, and 7 bases had no gene match. The length of the CDR3 is 15 residues. CDR1 and CDR2 from the germline V gene are MDHEN and SYDVKM. The CDR3 is CASSLGTGVVTEAFF. CDR3 nucleotide sequence: TGTGCCAGCAGTCTCGGGACAGGGGTTGTCACTGAAGCTTTCTTT.

V usage is TRBV4-2 and J usage is TRBJ1-2; weak D call: TRBD1 (5 bases). In germline, CDR1 is LGHNA, CDR2 YNFKEQ. This CDR3 region has 17 residues. The V end was cut by 0 bases, the J end by 6 bases, with 20 bases between. CDR3 coding DNA: TGTGCCAGCAGCCAAGATCGGGGGGAGACCTCTCTAAATGGCTACACCTTC. It specifies CASSQDRGETSLNGYTF.

The chain carries TRBV6-5 and TRBJ1-1, with D perhaps TRBD1 (5 bases). Germline CDR1 is MNHEY and CDR2 is SVGAGI. The CDR3 is 16 residues long. V was pared by 4 bases and J by 3 bases, with 18 bases between. Here the CDR3 reads CASSLSGAFSYTEAFF. The CDR3 nucleotides are TGTGCCAGCAGTTTAAGTGGGGCCTTTAGTTACACTGAAGCTTTCTTT.

The chain recombines TRBV28 with TRBJ1-1; 7 positions agree with TRBD1. V shed 5 bases, J shed 3 bases, and the junction held 6 bases outside the gene matches. The CDR3 contains 14 residues. From germline, CDR1 is MDHEN and CDR2 SYDVKM. The CDR3 sequence is CASSTPDRYTEAFF. Written as DNA, the CDR3 is TGTGCCAGCAGTACACCGGACAGGTACACTGAAGCTTTCTTT.

The gene calls are TRBV4-3 and TRBJ1-4; D ambiguous. V lost 0 bases and J lost 3, with 17 bases in between. The CDR3 spans 18 residues. Germline CDR1 and CDR2: LGHNA and YSLEER. Here the CDR3 reads CASSQELPGATANEKLFF. The DNA for the CDR3 is TGCGCCAGCAGCCAAGAACTGCCCGGAGCCACAGCTAATGAAAAACTGTTTTTT.

This clone was counted only a few times. This chain uses TRBV10-3 with TRBJ1-5; D not certain. Germline V gives CDR1 ENHRY, CDR2 SYGVKD. Trimming left V 0 bases short and J 5 bases short, with 8 bases between. This CDR3 has 14 residues. CDR3 amino acids: CAISESGADQPQHF. CDR3 coding DNA: TGTGCCATCAGTGAGTCGGGAGCAGATCAGCCCCAGCATTTT.

This clone was seen once. The DNA of the CDR3 is TGTGCCAGCAGTGCCCCTCTCCAGGGGAGGAACACCGGGGAGCTGTTTTTT. Protein product: CASSAPLQGRNTGELFF. V gene TRBV2 combines with J gene TRBJ2-2; a possible D gene is TRBD1 (6 bases). CDR1 is SNHLY and CDR2 is FYNNEI in the germline V gene. The CDR3 sequence is 17 residues long. Trimming cost V 4 bases and J 1 base, with 16 bases left between them.

V and J are TRBV5-1 and TRBJ1-2; 7 nucleotides match TRBD1. This CDR3 comprises 14 residues. CDR1 is SGHRS, CDR2 YFSETQ, per germline. J gave up 7 bases and V 5 bases, and 11 bases lay outside the gene matches. CDR3 loop: CASSIQGDSSGYTF. The CDR3 region has the DNA TGCGCCAGCAGTATCCAGGGGGATTCGTCTGGCTACACCTTC.

This clone has only one observation. V is TRBV9 and J is TRBJ1-3; TRBD1 agrees at 9 bases. Germline CDR1 is SGDLS and CDR2 is YYNGEE. The V gene end was trimmed by 1 base and the J gene end by 3 bases; junction bases not matched to a gene: 5. This CDR3 is built from 16 residues. This chain's CDR3 is CASSVTGQGFGNTIYF. DNA of the CDR3: TGTGCCAGCAGCGTAACGGGACAGGGATTTGGAAACACCATATATTTT.

This chain connects TRBV19 to TRBJ1-5, with 9 bases that match TRBD1. CDR1 and CDR2 from the germline V gene are LNHDA and SQIVND (reference sequence). The CDR3 spans 14 residues. V gave up 6 bases and J gave up 6 bases; unmatched junction bases: 6. The CDR3 here is CASSQQGASQPQHF. CDR3 nucleotide sequence: TGTGCCAGTAGCCAACAGGGGGCAAGTCAGCCCCAGCATTTT.

V and J are TRBV28 and TRBJ2-7, with a tentative D call TRBD1 (6 bases). There are 14 residues in the CDR3. The germline gives CDR1 MDHEN, CDR2 SYDVKM. The V end was cut by 5 bases, the J end by 3 bases, with 14 bases between. The CDR3 region is CASSPGTPIYEQYF. The CDR3 DNA reads TGTGCCAGCAGTCCGGGGACACCCATCTACGAGCAGTACTTC.

The V call is TRBV7-2, the J call TRBJ2-7; D uncertain. V was trimmed by 3 bases and J by 3 bases, leaving 9 bases between them. Germline CDR1 reads SGHTA; CDR2 reads FQGNSA. This CDR3 is 13 amino acids long. CDR3 DNA sequence: TGTGCCAGCAGCTTTGTCGAAAGCTACGAGCAGTACTTC. Protein product: CASSFVESYEQYF. Filled out from reference TRBV7-2 and TRBJ2-7, the complete variable domain reads GAGVSQSPSNKVTEKGKDVELRCDPISGHTALYWYRQSLGQGLEFLIYFQGNSAPDKSGLPSDRFSAERTGGSVSTLTIQRTQQEDSAVYLCASSFVESYEQYFGPGTRLTVT.

This clone has just one count. The CDR3 protein is CASSSHHSGANVLTF. The CDR3 nucleotides read TGTGCCAGCAGCTCACACCACTCTGGGGCCAACGTCCTGACTTTC. The chain is built from TRBV11-1 and TRBJ2-6; unclear D gene. The germline CDR1 and CDR2 sequences are SGHAT and FQDESV (reference sequence). There are 15 residues in the CDR3. The V end was cut by 4 bases, the J end by 0 bases, with 7 bases between.

Comments on this clone: The same CDR3 can be traced to other DNA sequences in this sample. This chain joins TRBV18 and TRBJ1-1, with D tentatively TRBD1 (5 bases). Germline V gives CDR1 KGHSH, CDR2 LQKENI. CDR3 size: 15 residues. Trimming took off 3 bases at V and 1 base at J, with 12 bases between the two ends. The DNA of the CDR3 is TGTGCCAGCTCACCGCGTACGGGGGGGAACACTGAAGCTTTCTTT. This sequence encodes CASSPRTGGNTEAFF.

This clone was found once. V and J are TRBV5-4 and TRBJ2-5, with D hard to call. This CDR3 contains 14 residues. The V gene's germline CDR1 is SGHNT and CDR2 YYREEE (reference sequence). V gave up 0 bases and J gave up 2 bases, with 8 bases separating them. CDR3 nucleotide sequence: TGTGCCAGCAGCTTGGAACGAACTCAAGAGACCCAGTACTTC. It specifies CASSLERTQETQYF. The full variable domain, its missing parts supplied by reference TRBV5-4 and TRBJ2-5, is ETGVTQSPTHLIKTRGQQVTLRCSSQSGHNTVSWYQQALGQGPQFIFQYYREEENGRGNFPPRFSGLQFPNYSSELNVNALELDDSALYLCASSLERTQETQYFGPGTRLLVL.

CDR3 nucleotides: TGCAGCGTAAAGGGACCGATGAACACTGAAGCTTTCTTT. Protein: CSVKGPMNTEAFF. The chain recombines TRBV29-1 with TRBJ1-1, with TRBD1 as a possible D gene (5 bases). Germline V gene sequence: CDR1 SQVTM, CDR2 ANQGSEA. The CDR3 covers 13 residues. Trimming shortened V by 6 bases and J by 0 bases, and 11 bases separated the two germline ends.